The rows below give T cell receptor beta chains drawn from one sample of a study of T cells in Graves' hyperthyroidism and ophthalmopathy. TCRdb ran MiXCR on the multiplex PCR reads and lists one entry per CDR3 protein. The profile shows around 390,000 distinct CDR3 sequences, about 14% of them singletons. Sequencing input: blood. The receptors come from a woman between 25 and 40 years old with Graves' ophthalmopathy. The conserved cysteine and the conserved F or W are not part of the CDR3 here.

ASSRVVNTEAF	TRBV19	TRBJ1-1
ASSNEGARRETRY	TRBV6-2/TRBV6-3	TRBJ2-5
AISGGQEMNTEAF	TRBV10-3	TRBJ1-1
ASSLLDTANTEAF	TRBV6-6	TRBJ1-1
SARDGTGLSPLH	TRBV20-1	TRBJ1-6
ASSPLDSSSPLH	TRBV27	TRBJ1-6
ASSLTAGVGGEQF	TRBV7-9	TRBJ2-1
ASTQQPTSGGSGTDTQY	TRBV5-1	TRBJ2-3
ASSPTRPQTLLDTEAF	TRBV28	TRBJ1-1
ASSSGGQTRYGYT	TRBV3-1	TRBJ1-2
ASSEGTGGYGYT	TRBV6-1	TRBJ1-2
ATKKGLAGDTQY	TRBV15	TRBJ2-3
ASSLARSGQGPFEQY	TRBV7-6	TRBJ2-7
ASSSPGTSGGINTGELF	TRBV11-2	TRBJ2-2
SARQTPDQPQH	TRBV20-1	TRBJ1-5
ASRRGGHNEQF	TRBV28	TRBJ2-1
ATRAGGHEQY	TRBV28	TRBJ2-7
ASSSSGTRTVLNNEQF	TRBV27	TRBJ2-1
ASSLWGTEAF	TRBV6-1	TRBJ1-1
ASSFPYYEQY	TRBV28	TRBJ2-7
ASSQNGQGASETQY	TRBV12-3/TRBV12-4	TRBJ2-5
ASSLERSSYEQY	TRBV27	TRBJ2-7
ASGRTGGSEETQY	TRBV5-1	TRBJ2-5
AWNPKSDSPLH	TRBV30	TRBJ1-6
ASSDYAGELF	TRBV9	TRBJ2-2
ASRPPASSGGTDTQY	TRBV12-3/TRBV12-4	TRBJ2-3
ASSVDLQGCAYEQY	TRBV9	TRBJ2-7
ASSEFRGGGTDTQY	TRBV6-1	TRBJ2-3
ASSPGLAGGNTGELF	TRBV28	TRBJ2-2
ASNSGTSGGGKGNEQF	TRBV5-1	TRBJ2-1
ASSEGGTEETQY	TRBV10-1	TRBJ2-5